The 22 T cell receptor beta chains reported below all come from one sample, sequenced in a study of cytomegalovirus exposure and HLA in healthy donors. Researchers ran the PCR with 60 Vbeta and 13 Jbeta primers. Assay used: immunoSEQ multiplex PCR; TCRdb lists only in-frame clones, some missing. This sample has some 130,000 clones, with roughly 79% found just once. The source material was PBMCs. Receptors were obtained from a middle-aged woman in good health and CMV-seronegative.

J is TRBJ2-7 and V is TRBV10-3; no definite D call. V lost 4 bases and J 0 bases, leaving 10 bases between the germline ends. The CDR3 is made up of 14 amino acids. CDR1 and CDR2 (germline): ENHRY, SYGVKD. This CDR3 is CAISVQLPSYEQYF. As DNA, the CDR3 is TGTGCCATCAGTGTCCAACTACCCTCCTACGAGCAGTACTTC.

The gene calls are TRBV7-3 and TRBJ2-2; D not certain. CDR1 and CDR2 from the germline V gene are SGHTA and FQGTGA. Trimming took off 4 bases at V and 1 base at J, with 4 bases between the two ends. The CDR3 spans 13 residues. CDR3 nucleotides: TGTGCCAGCAGCTCCAGGAACACCGGGGAGCTGTTTTTT. Protein product: CASSSRNTGELFF.

The table lists this clone with a count of one. The chain joins TRBV27 to TRBJ2-1, with D perhaps matching TRBD2 (6 bases). CDR1 and CDR2 from the germline V gene are MNHEY and SMNVEV (reference sequence). This CDR3 contains 14 residues. V lost 8 bases, J lost 4 bases, and 15 bases lay in between. The CDR3 loop is CASGADYPYNEQFF. For the CDR3, the DNA is TGTGCCAGCGGAGCGGACTACCCATACAATGAGCAGTTCTTC.

The V call is TRBV28, the J call TRBJ2-5, with a tentative D call TRBD1 (5 bases). The end of the DNA aligns better with TRBJ2-7, so the J call may be wrong. From germline, CDR1 is MDHEN and CDR2 SYDVKM. The CDR3 runs to 14 residues. CDR3 sequence: CASFGHLSSYEQYF. The CDR3 nucleotides read TGTGCCTCCTTCGGACACCTATCCTCCTACGAGCAGTACTTC.

The rearrangement uses TRBV6-1 and TRBJ2-6; D is possibly TRBD2 (6 bases). The CDR3 has 15 amino acids. Trimming left V 5 bases short and J 0 bases short, with 8 bases between. Germline V gene lookup returns CDR1 MNHNS and CDR2 SASEGT. DNA of the CDR3: TGTGCCAGCAGTACGGGGGTCTCTGGGGCCAACGTCCTGACTTTC. Translation: CASSTGVSGANVLTF.

V is TRBV7-3 and J is TRBJ1-6; D is perhaps TRBD1 (6 bases). The V end lost 8 bases, the J end lost 4 bases, and 12 bases lay between the germline ends. The CDR3 has 14 residues. Germline V gene sequence: CDR1 SGHTA, CDR2 FQGTGA. The CDR3 is CASRATGYNSPLHF. The CDR3 DNA reads TGTGCCAGCCGAGCCACAGGGTATAATTCACCCCTCCACTTT.

This chain links TRBV19 with TRBJ2-3, with 8 nucleotides matching TRBD2. Germline V CDR1 and CDR2: LNHDA, SQIVND (reference sequence). Germline trimming cut 1 base from V and 6 bases from J; bases unmatched to any gene: 6. The CDR3 runs to 15 residues. The CDR3 DNA reads TGTGCCAGTAGTATAGTCGGAGCGGGGGCCGATACGCAGTATTTT. Translating gives CASSIVGAGADTQYF.

The chain is built from TRBV27 and TRBJ1-5, with no clear D. CDR3 length equals 16 residues. CDR1 and CDR2 (germline): MNHEY, SMNVEV (reference sequence). Between the trimmed V and J ends, which lost 1 base and 2 bases, there was a span of 12 bases. The CDR3 spells CASSLFPLTGNQPQHF. CDR3 DNA sequence: TGTGCCAGCAGTTTATTTCCCCTTACAGGCAATCAGCCCCAGCATTTT.

Details on this clone: The sample has other DNA sequences that encode this CDR3 too. V and J are TRBV5-4 and TRBJ1-2, with D perhaps TRBD1 (6 bases). The V and J ends lost 4 bases and 5 bases respectively, with 21 bases between them. This CDR3 spans 16 amino acids. Per germline, CDR1 SGHNT and CDR2 YYREEE (reference sequence). In DNA, the CDR3 is TGTGCCAGCAGCCGTAGGGGAGGGGGAGAGATTTATGGCTACACCTTC. It codes for CASSRRGGGEIYGYTF.

In its sample, this clone was seen once. The chain joins TRBV28 to TRBJ1-6; the D is unclear. Trimming left V 8 bases short and J 0 bases short, with 5 bases between. CDR3 length: 13 residues. In germline, CDR1 is MDHEN, CDR2 SYDVKM. The CDR3 loop is CASDSSYNSPLHF. In nucleotides, the CDR3 is TGTGCCAGCGATAGCTCCTATAATTCACCCCTCCACTTT.

This chain uses TRBV27 with TRBJ1-3; perhaps TRBD1 as D (5 bases). The V end lost 0 bases, the J end lost 9 bases, and 12 bases lay between the germline ends. The germline V gene has CDR1 MNHEY and CDR2 SMNVEV (reference sequence). This CDR3 contains 14 residues. CDR3 sequence: CASSLSGPPITIYF. The CDR3, as DNA: TGTGCCAGCAGTTTATCGGGGCCGCCCATCACCATATATTTT.

This rearrangement joins TRBV10-3 to TRBJ2-7, with 8 bases matching TRBD2. J lost 3 bases, V lost 0 bases, and 4 bases had no gene match. The CDR3 length is 15 residues. The germline gives CDR1 ENHRY, CDR2 SYGVKD. The CDR3 protein is CAISESPGLDYEQYF. The CDR3 DNA reads TGTGCCATCAGTGAGTCCCCGGGACTAGACTACGAGCAGTACTTC.

As to this clone: A junction end diverges from the germline sequence, so it may reflect a read error. This chain links TRBV6-1 with TRBJ2-7; possibly TRBD1 for D (6 bases). The CDR3 runs 13 residues. Germline V lookup: CDR1 MNHNS, CDR2 SASEGT. CDR3 coding DNA: TGTGCCAGCAGCGAAGACAGGCCCTACGAGCAGTACTTC. Its translation is CASSEDRPYEQYF.

The genes are TRBV5-1 and TRBJ1-1, with 7 bases fitting TRBD1. Germline V gene lookup returns CDR1 SGHRS and CDR2 YFSETQ. CDR3 length: 13 residues. V dropped 0 bases and J dropped 7; count of bases not matched to a gene: 3. The CDR3, as DNA: TGCGCCAGCAGCTTGGACAGGGGAATTGAAGCTTTCTTT. It codes for CASSLDRGIEAFF.

The chain couples TRBV6-5 to TRBJ1-6, with 7 nucleotides matching TRBD1. CDR3 length equals 15 residues. The V segment lost 5 bases and the J segment 6 bases; nucleotides outside the gene matches: 7. Germline loops: CDR1 MNHEY, CDR2 SVGAGI. As DNA, the CDR3 is TGTGCCAGCAGTCCCGACAGGGCTAGTAATTCACCCCTCCACTTT. Translation: CASSPDRASNSPLHF.

The chain links TRBV6-1 to TRBJ1-5, with D tentatively TRBD1 (5 bases). Germline CDR1 MNHNS, CDR2 SASEGT. Trimming left V 4 bases short and J 7 bases short, with 8 bases between. The CDR3 runs to 12 residues. The CDR3 sequence: CASSAGLQPQHF. As DNA, the CDR3 is TGTGCCAGCAGTGCAGGGTTGCAGCCCCAGCATTTT.

A few counts support this clone. The chain links TRBV11-2 to TRBJ2-1, with 10 bases matching TRBD1. The CDR3 is 15 residues long. The V and J ends lost 5 bases and 7 bases, in that order; junction bases with no gene match: 8. In germline, CDR1 is SGHAT, CDR2 FQNNGV. The CDR3 bases are TGTGCCAGCAGCCTAGGACAGGGGGGACTTAATGAGCAGTTCTTC. Its protein is CASSLGQGGLNEQFF.

This CDR3 is CASKDGTGKEKLFF. CDR3 nucleotide sequence: TGTGCCAGCAAGGACGGGACAGGGAAAGAAAAACTGTTTTTT. The chain employs TRBV25-1 and TRBJ1-4, with TRBD1 matching over 9 bases. V was pared by 7 bases and J by 8 bases, with 8 bases of the junction left unmatched. Germline CDR1 reads MGHDK; CDR2 reads SYGVNS. CDR3 length: 14 residues. The variable domain in full, with the rest retrieved from reference TRBV25-1 and TRBJ1-4, is EADIYQTPRYLVIGTGKKITLECSQTMGHDKMYWYQQDPGMELHLIHYSYGVNSTEKGDLSSESTVSRIRTEHFPLTLESARPSHTSQYLCASKDGTGKEKLFFGSGTQLSVL.

As concerns this clone: At the DNA level, this CDR3 is encoded by other sequences in the same sample as well. The chain joins TRBV19 to TRBJ1-1; D unclear. Trimming took 5 bases from V and 0 from J, leaving 7 bases between them. CDR1 is LNHDA, CDR2 SQIVND, per germline (reference sequence). This CDR3 has 13 amino acids. The CDR3 DNA reads as TGTGCCAGTAGTTTCACATTGAACACTGAAGCTTTCTTT. It specifies CASSFTLNTEAFF.

This chain's CDR3 is CASILRGPGTEAFF. Here the CDR3 DNA reads TGTGCCAGCATCCTTAGGGGGCCAGGCACTGAAGCTTTCTTT. The gene calls are TRBV27 and TRBJ1-1; 7 bases align to TRBD1. The CDR3 covers 14 residues. Germline V gives CDR1 MNHEY, CDR2 SMNVEV (reference sequence). V dropped 7 bases and J dropped 4; count of bases not matched to a gene: 9.

J is TRBJ2-7 and V is TRBV29-1; 8 bases line up with TRBD1. J lost 0 bases, V lost 6 bases, and 7 bases had no gene match. Germline values: CDR1 SQVTM, CDR2 ANQGSEA. The CDR3 is 14 amino acids. The CDR3 DNA follows: TGCAGCGTAAGGACAGGGAGAGACTCCTACGAGCAGTACTTC. The encoded protein is CSVRTGRDSYEQYF.

The chain recombines TRBV9 with TRBJ2-1; the match to TRBD2 covers 9 bases. The CDR3 has 17 residues. Per the germline V gene, CDR1 is SGDLS and CDR2 is YYNGEE. The ends lost 0 bases at V and 0 bases at J; junction bases unmatched: 4. CDR3 amino acids: CASSVGPSGTSYNEQFF. DNA for the CDR3: TGTGCCAGCAGCGTAGGGCCTAGCGGGACCTCCTACAATGAGCAGTTCTTC.